Given below is one TCR beta chain in context. CDR3 size: 18 residues. These data belong to a study of blood T cell repertoires in COVID-19. Methods used by the authors: The assay estimated nucleated cells by amplifying reference gene primers. Profiling relied on immunoSEQ multiplex PCR, and the TCRdb table lists in-frame clones only, not all of them. V, J and clone size are those of that table, while D and trimming were read from the DNA. The data show hundreds of thousands of clones, more than 75% seen once. This rearrangement joins TRBV21-1 to TRBJ2-1; the table assigns TRBD1, which was not confirmed against the DNA. TRBV21-1 is reported as a pseudogene. This TCR was sampled from a woman aged 60-70 years with active or convalescent COVID-19. The sequenced sample consisted of peripheral blood. This CDR3 reads CASSKILRWDRGFNEQFF. Here the CDR3 DNA reads TGTGCCAGCAGCAAGATTTTGAGGTGGGACAGGGGATTCAATGAGCAGTTCTTC.